The rows below give T cell receptor beta chains drawn from one sample of a study of shared clonotypes between healthy human individuals. Clones were sequenced by immunoSEQ multiplex PCR, and TCRdb holds only the in-frame ones, with some missing. The data contain more than 2,000,000 clones, more than 90% of them singletons. Sequenced sample: naive CD4+ T cells sorted from blood. The receptors originated from a man aged 18 to 35 in good health. The CDR3 runs from the conserved cysteine through the conserved F or W. The D gene is left open where the match is weak. Size is stated for part of the rows, as once, few or many counts, or as a class when the clone is expanded.

CDR3: CAWSRLAGGTDTQYF
DNA: TGTGCCTGGAGTAGGCTAGCGGGAGGTACAGATACGCAGTATTTT
V: TRBV30
J: TRBJ2-3
D: TRBD2
size: .

CDR3: CASSVGGGNQPQHF
DNA: TGTGCCAGCAGCGTTGGGGGGGGCAATCAGCCCCAGCATTTT
V: TRBV9
J: TRBJ1-5
D: .
size: few

CDR3: CASSTGTLRETQYF
DNA: TGCGCCAGCAGTACCGGGACCTTACGCGAGACCCAGTACTTC
V: TRBV5-1
J: TRBJ2-5
D: .
size: once

CDR3: CASSYSGTGGNGYTF
DNA: TGCGCCAGCAGCTACTCCGGGACAGGGGGCAATGGCTACACCTTC
V: TRBV5-1
J: TRBJ1-2
D: TRBD1
size: once

CDR3: CASTGTGGNRGNQPQHF
DNA: TGTGCCAGCACCGGGACAGGGGGCAATCGTGGCAATCAGCCCCAGCATTTT
V: TRBV2
J: TRBJ1-5
D: TRBD1
size: .

CDR3: CASGLGGIHPYEQYF
DNA: TGTGCCAGCGGCCTCGGAGGTATTCACCCCTACGAGCAGTACTTC
V: TRBV7-2
J: TRBJ2-7
D: .
size: .

CDR3: CASGLVLGGTYEQYF
DNA: TGTGCTAGTGGTTTGGTACTCGGCGGCACCTACGAGCAGTACTTC
V: TRBV12-5
J: TRBJ2-7
D: .
size: once

CDR3: CASSLAENIQYF
DNA: TGTGCCAGCAGCTTAGCAGAAAACATTCAGTACTTC
V: TRBV5-4
J: TRBJ2-4
D: .
size: once

CDR3: CATETGAGLETQYF
DNA: TGTGCCACCGAGACTGGAGCGGGATTGGAGACCCAGTACTTC
V: TRBV7-9
J: TRBJ2-5
D: TRBD2
size: .

CDR3: CASSLERLAGSSKTQYF
DNA: TGCGCCAGCAGCTTGGAAAGACTAGCGGGAAGCTCAAAGACCCAGTACTTC
V: TRBV5-1
J: TRBJ2-5
D: TRBD2
size: .

CDR3: CASSPGRYTEAFF
DNA: TGTGCCAGCAGTCCCGGACGGTACACTGAAGCTTTCTTT
V: TRBV28
J: TRBJ1-1
D: .
size: .

CDR3: CASSVDGGQETQYF
DNA: TGTGCCAGCAGCGTTGACGGGGGGCAAGAGACCCAGTACTTC
V: TRBV9
J: TRBJ2-5
D: TRBD2
size: .

CDR3: CASSQKLAGLTDTQYF
DNA: TGCGCCAGCAGCCAAAAACTAGCGGGGCTCACAGATACGCAGTATTTT
V: TRBV4-1
J: TRBJ2-3
D: TRBD2
size: .

CDR3: CASSYNVGNDYGYTF
DNA: TGTGCCAGCAGTTACAATGTGGGGAACGACTATGGCTACACCTTC
V: TRBV6-6
J: TRBJ1-2
D: .
size: .

CDR3: CSARDTGRAEAFF
DNA: TGCAGCGCCCGGGACACCGGCCGGGCTGAAGCTTTCTTT
V: TRBV29-1
J: TRBJ1-1
D: .
size: once

CDR3: CAISDVGQGVNQPQHF
DNA: TGTGCCATCAGCGACGTAGGACAGGGGGTTAACCAGCCCCAGCATTTT
V: TRBV10-3
J: TRBJ1-5
D: TRBD1
size: .

CDR3: CASSLEGLAGASSYEQYF
DNA: TGCGCCAGCAGCTTGGAGGGACTAGCGGGGGCGAGTTCCTACGAGCAGTACTTC
V: TRBV5-1
J: TRBJ2-7
D: TRBD2
size: .

CDR3: CASSPRSGLAGGPVTQYF
DNA: TGCGCCAGCAGCCCCCGATCCGGACTAGCGGGAGGGCCCGTTACGCAGTATTTT
V: TRBV4-3
J: TRBJ2-3
D: TRBD2
size: .

CDR3: CASSQGKSTDTQYF
DNA: TGCGCCAGCAGCCAGGGGAAGAGCACAGATACGCAGTATTTT
V: TRBV4-3
J: TRBJ2-3
D: .
size: .

CDR3: CASSPGTGDRLYEQYF
DNA: TGCGCCAGCAGCCCGGGGACAGGGGATAGACTCTACGAGCAGTACTTC
V: TRBV5-1
J: TRBJ2-7
D: TRBD1
size: .

CDR3: CAWSSGSTEYF
DNA: TGTGCCTGGAGTTCGGGGTCTACGGAGTACTTC
V: TRBV30
J: TRBJ2-5
D: .
size: .

CDR3: CSAVSGSEQFF
DNA: TGCAGTGCTGTTAGTGGGAGTGAGCAGTTCTTC
V: TRBV20-1
J: TRBJ2-1
D: .
size: .

CDR3: CASSPWPGLAGSTDTQYF
DNA: TGTGCCAGCAGTCCCTGGCCAGGACTAGCGGGAAGCACAGATACGCAGTATTTT
V: TRBV28
J: TRBJ2-3
D: TRBD2
size: .

CDR3: CAAAGQGYSPLHF
DNA: TGTGCCGCCGCGGGACAGGGTTATTCACCCCTCCACTTT
V: TRBV6-5
J: TRBJ1-6
D: TRBD1
size: few

CDR3: CASSLVGGKTGTDTQYF
DNA: TGTGCCAGCAGCTTAGTGGGGGGCAAAACGGGCACAGATACGCAGTATTTT
V: TRBV11-2
J: TRBJ2-3
D: .
size: .

CDR3: CAWRGGVWNQETQYF
DNA: TGTGCCTGGAGAGGAGGGGTCTGGAACCAAGAGACCCAGTACTTC
V: TRBV30
J: TRBJ2-5
D: .
size: .

CDR3: CASSTDSMYNSPLHF
DNA: TGTGCCAGCAGCACGGACAGTATGTATAATTCACCCCTCCACTTT
V: TRBV6-6
J: TRBJ1-6
D: .
size: .

CDR3: CASSDSLGGRDNEQYF
DNA: TGTGCCAGCAGTGACTCGCTGGGGGGGCGGGATAACGAGCAGTACTTC
V: TRBV6-4
J: TRBJ2-7
D: .
size: .

CDR3: CASSLGWGRRAENNEQFF
DNA: TGTGCCAGCAGCTTAGGGTGGGGTCGGCGGGCCGAAAACAATGAGCAGTTCTTC
V: TRBV7-9
J: TRBJ2-1
D: .
size: .

CDR3: CASSAVTSPLHF
DNA: TGTGCCAGTAGTGCGGTTACTTCACCCCTCCACTTT
V: TRBV19
J: TRBJ1-6
D: .
size: .

CDR3: CASRKGQGGEQYF
DNA: TGTGCCAGCAGGAAGGGACAGGGAGGCGAGCAGTACTTC
V: TRBV5-4
J: TRBJ2-7
D: TRBD1
size: .

CDR3: CASSPSTGWKETQYF
DNA: TGCGCCAGCAGCCCATCGACAGGGTGGAAAGAGACCCAGTACTTC
V: TRBV4-1
J: TRBJ2-5
D: TRBD1
size: .

CDR3: CASSRGPLAHQPQHF
DNA: TGTGCCAGCAGCAGGGGGCCCCTAGCCCATCAGCCCCAGCATTTT
V: TRBV28
J: TRBJ1-5
D: TRBD1
size: .

CDR3: CASSFVTAYNEQFF
DNA: TGTGCCAGCAGTTTTGTTACGGCCTACAATGAGCAGTTCTTC
V: TRBV2
J: TRBJ2-1
D: .
size: .

CDR3: CASRVAGGYNEQFF
DNA: TGTGCCAGCAGAGTAGCGGGAGGTTACAATGAGCAGTTCTTC
V: TRBV6-1
J: TRBJ2-1
D: TRBD2
size: .

CDR3: CASSEGGNSPLHF
DNA: TGTGCCAGCAGTGAGGGGGGAAATTCACCCCTCCACTTT
V: TRBV25-1
J: TRBJ1-6
D: .
size: .

CDR3: CASSPLRDRPEKLFF
DNA: TGTGCCAGCAGTCCCCTTAGGGACAGGCCTGAAAAACTGTTTTTT
V: TRBV7-9
J: TRBJ1-4
D: TRBD1
size: .

CDR3: CASRGGGSYEQYF
DNA: TGTGCCAGCAGGGGAGGCGGTAGCTACGAGCAGTACTTC
V: TRBV28
J: TRBJ2-7
D: .
size: once

CDR3: CASSLDWSTDTQYF
DNA: TGTGCCAGCAGCTTGGACTGGTCCACAGATACGCAGTATTTT
V: TRBV5-4
J: TRBJ2-3
D: .
size: .

CDR3: CASSPPGSGANVLTF
DNA: TGTGCCAGCAGCCCTCCGGGATCTGGGGCCAACGTCCTGACTTTC
V: TRBV5-4
J: TRBJ2-6
D: .
size: .

CDR3: CAWRKASFTGELFF
DNA: TGTGCCTGGAGGAAGGCCAGCTTTACCGGGGAGCTGTTTTTT
V: TRBV30
J: TRBJ2-2
D: .
size: .